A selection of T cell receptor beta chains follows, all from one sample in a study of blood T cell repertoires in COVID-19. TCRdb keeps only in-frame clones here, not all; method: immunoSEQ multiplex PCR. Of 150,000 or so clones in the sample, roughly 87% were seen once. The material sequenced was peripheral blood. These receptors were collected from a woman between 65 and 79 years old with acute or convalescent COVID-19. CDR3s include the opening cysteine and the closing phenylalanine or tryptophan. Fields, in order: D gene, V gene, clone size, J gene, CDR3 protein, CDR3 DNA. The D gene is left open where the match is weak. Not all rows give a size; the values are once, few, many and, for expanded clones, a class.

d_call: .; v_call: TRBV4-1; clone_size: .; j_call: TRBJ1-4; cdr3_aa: CASSQGRYGATNEKLFF; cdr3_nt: TGCGCCAGCAGCCAAGGGCGTTACGGAGCAACTAATGAAAAACTGTTTTTT
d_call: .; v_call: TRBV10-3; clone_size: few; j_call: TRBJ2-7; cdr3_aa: CAIRETGPPYEQYF; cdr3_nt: TGTGCCATCAGGGAGACAGGTCCCCCCTACGAGCAGTACTTC
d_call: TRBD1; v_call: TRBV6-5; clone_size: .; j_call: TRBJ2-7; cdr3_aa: CASSYPGQGSYEQYF; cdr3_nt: TGTGCCAGCAGTTACCCGGGACAGGGCTCCTACGAGCAGTACTTC
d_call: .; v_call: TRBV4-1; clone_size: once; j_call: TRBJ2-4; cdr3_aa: CASSQEPAGGIQYF; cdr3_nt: TGCGCCAGCAGCCAAGAACCGGCTGGAGGCATTCAGTACTTC
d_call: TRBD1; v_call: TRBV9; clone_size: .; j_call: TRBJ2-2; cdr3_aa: CASSVRDRSTGELFF; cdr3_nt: TGTGCCAGCAGCGTCCGGGACAGGTCCACCGGGGAGCTGTTTTTT
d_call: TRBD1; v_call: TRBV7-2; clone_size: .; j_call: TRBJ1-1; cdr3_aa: CASTRGRGNTEAFF; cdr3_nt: TGTGCCAGCACTAGGGGGCGAGGGAACACTGAAGCTTTCTTT
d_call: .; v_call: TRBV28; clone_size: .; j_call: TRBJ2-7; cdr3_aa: CASRAGTLNSYEQYF; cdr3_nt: TGTGCCAGCAGGGCCGGGACACTGAACTCCTACGAGCAGTACTTC
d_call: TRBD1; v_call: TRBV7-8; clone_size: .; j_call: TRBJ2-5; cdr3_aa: CASSSDRGVIGETQYF; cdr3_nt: TGTGCCAGCAGTTCCGACAGGGGGGTTATCGGAGAGACCCAGTACTTC
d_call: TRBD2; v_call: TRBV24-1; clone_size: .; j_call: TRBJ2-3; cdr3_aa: CATSGTSWTDTQYF; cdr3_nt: TGTGCCACCAGTGGGACTAGTTGGACAGATACGCAGTATTTT
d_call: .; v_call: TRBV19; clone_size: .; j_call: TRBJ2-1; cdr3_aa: CASSRRQGNNEQFF; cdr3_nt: TGTGCCAGTAGTAGGCGGCAGGGCAACAATGAGCAGTTCTTC
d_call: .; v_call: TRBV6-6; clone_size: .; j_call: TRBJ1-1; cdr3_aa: CASSKYWTAENTEAFF; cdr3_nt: TGTGCCAGCAGCAAGTATTGGACAGCCGAGAACACTGAAGCTTTCTTT
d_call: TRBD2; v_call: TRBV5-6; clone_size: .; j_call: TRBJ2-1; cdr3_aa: CASSFGLAGEIYNEQFF; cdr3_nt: TGTGCCAGCAGCTTCGGACTAGCGGGGGAAATATACAATGAGCAGTTCTTC